A selection of T cell receptor beta chains follows, all from one sample in a study of naive and memory T cell subsets. TCRdb recomputed calls from the UMI-ligation and nested PCR reads with MiXCR, one row per CDR3 protein. The sample yields approximately 22,000 distinct CDR3 sequences, about 6.4% seen once. Sequencing was performed on skin, taken from a tuberculin skin test site. These receptors were collected from an adult in good health. Both conserved end residues are part of each CDR3. A D gene is named only where the DNA matches it firmly. Size tells how often a clone was seen (once, few, many) or the class of an expanded clone, and some rows leave it out.

CDR3 protein: CASSQYGTDFYGYTF
CDR3 DNA: TGCGCCAGCAGCCAATATGGGACAGACTTCTATGGCTACACCTTC
D gene: TRBD1
J gene: TRBJ1-2
CDR3 length: 15
V gene: TRBV4-3
clone size: many

CDR3 protein: CASGTGGNIQYF
CDR3 DNA: TGCGCCAGCGGGACAGGGGGGAACATTCAGTACTTC
D gene: TRBD1
J gene: TRBJ2-4
CDR3 length: 12
V gene: TRBV5-1
clone size: many

CDR3 protein: CASSIGAGGPDTQYF
CDR3 DNA: TGTGCCAGTAGTATAGGGGCGGGGGGGCCAGATACGCAGTATTTT
D gene: TRBD2
J gene: TRBJ2-3
CDR3 length: 15
V gene: TRBV19
clone size: many

CDR3 protein: CASRPWTDRYGYTF
CDR3 DNA: TGTGCCAGCAGACCCTGGACAGATCGTTATGGCTACACCTTC
D gene: -
J gene: TRBJ1-2
CDR3 length: 14
V gene: TRBV6-5
clone size: many

CDR3 protein: CASSLGAPLGYEQYF
CDR3 DNA: TGTGCCAGCAGCTTAGGGGCCCCTTTGGGCTACGAGCAGTACTTC
D gene: -
J gene: TRBJ2-7
CDR3 length: 15
V gene: TRBV13
clone size: many

CDR3 protein: CASRSDLAKNIQYF
CDR3 DNA: TGTGCCAGCAGGTCCGACCTAGCCAAAAACATTCAGTACTTC
D gene: -
J gene: TRBJ2-4
CDR3 length: 14
V gene: TRBV5-4
clone size: -

CDR3 protein: CASSHQTGTSGESSYEQYF
CDR3 DNA: TGTGCCAGCAGCCACCAGACAGGGACTAGCGGGGAGAGCTCCTACGAGCAGTACTTC
D gene: TRBD2
J gene: TRBJ2-7
CDR3 length: 19
V gene: TRBV5-5
clone size: many

CDR3 protein: CASSYLAVMDRDNSPLHF
CDR3 DNA: TGTGCCAGCAGTTACCTAGCGGTTATGGACAGGGATAATTCACCCCTCCACTTT
D gene: TRBD1
J gene: TRBJ1-6
CDR3 length: 18
V gene: TRBV6-5
clone size: many

CDR3 protein: CASSPPVGSGNTIYF
CDR3 DNA: TGTGCCAGCTCACCACCTGTTGGCTCTGGAAACACCATATATTTT
D gene: -
J gene: TRBJ1-3
CDR3 length: 15
V gene: TRBV18
clone size: -

CDR3 protein: CAISEEAGSETQYF
CDR3 DNA: TGTGCCATCAGTGAAGAGGCAGGGTCAGAGACCCAGTACTTC
D gene: -
J gene: TRBJ2-5
CDR3 length: 14
V gene: TRBV10-3
clone size: many

CDR3 protein: CASSQDTAREGPEQFF
CDR3 DNA: TGTGCCAGCAGCCAAGATACGGCGCGGGAGGGCCCCGAGCAGTTCTTC
D gene: TRBD2
J gene: TRBJ2-1
CDR3 length: 16
V gene: TRBV3-1
clone size: many

CDR3 protein: CASNGFAGYTF
CDR3 DNA: TGTGCCAGCAATGGTTTTGCTGGCTACACCTTC
D gene: -
J gene: TRBJ1-2
CDR3 length: 11
V gene: TRBV9
clone size: medium-sized